Listed below are T cell receptor beta chains from one sample, sequenced in a study of blood T cell repertoires in COVID-19. Generated by immunoSEQ multiplex PCR, the TCRdb table keeps only in-frame clones and is missing some. This table has just over 200,000 clones, roughly 80% appearing once. The source material was peripheral blood. These receptors originate from an older woman with acute or convalescent COVID-19. Both conserved end residues are part of each CDR3. The order of the fields is D gene, clone size, J gene, V gene, CDR3 DNA, CDR3 protein. The D gene is left open where the match is weak. Not every row has a clone size; where given, it reads once, few, many or a size class.

D gene: NA; clone size: once; J gene: TRBJ1-1; V gene: TRBV5-1; CDR3 DNA: TGCGCCAGCAGTCCCGGGTCTCTGAACACTGAAGCTTTCTTT; CDR3 protein: CASSPGSLNTEAFF
D gene: NA; clone size: few; J gene: TRBJ1-6; V gene: TRBV6-1; CDR3 DNA: TGTGCCAGCAGTGAAGTAGGGAGAGGCCAGGATTCACCCCTCCACTTT; CDR3 protein: CASSEVGRGQDSPLHF
D gene: TRBD2; clone size: NA; J gene: TRBJ2-1; V gene: TRBV3-1/TRBV3-2; CDR3 DNA: TGTGCCAGCAGCCAAGTGTCGCGACTAGCGGGAGGGGGGGTTGAGCAGTTCTTC; CDR3 protein: CASSQVSRLAGGGVEQFF
D gene: NA; clone size: once; J gene: TRBJ1-2; V gene: TRBV5-6; CDR3 DNA: TGTGCCAGCAGCTTAGTTGACAGAAACTATGGCTACACCTTC; CDR3 protein: CASSLVDRNYGYTF
D gene: NA; clone size: NA; J gene: TRBJ2-3; V gene: TRBV12-3/TRBV12-4; CDR3 DNA: TGTGCCAGCAGGTCCCAGGGCACAGATACGCAGTATTTT; CDR3 protein: CASRSQGTDTQYF
D gene: TRBD1; clone size: NA; J gene: TRBJ1-4; V gene: TRBV2; CDR3 DNA: TGTGCCAGCAGTGAAAAGACAGGGGTTTTGGAAAAACTGTTTTTT; CDR3 protein: CASSEKTGVLEKLFF
D gene: TRBD2; clone size: NA; J gene: TRBJ2-1; V gene: TRBV2; CDR3 DNA: TGTGCCAGCAGTGATGGACGCGGGAGGAACAATGAGCAGTTCTTC; CDR3 protein: CASSDGRGRNNEQFF
D gene: TRBD2; clone size: NA; J gene: TRBJ2-3; V gene: TRBV5-1; CDR3 DNA: TGCGCCAGCAGCTTGGGGACTAGCGGGAGCAGTTTAGGAGATACGCAGTATTTT; CDR3 protein: CASSLGTSGSSLGDTQYF
D gene: NA; clone size: NA; J gene: TRBJ2-1; V gene: TRBV7-9; CDR3 DNA: TGTGCCAGCAGCACAACGGCGGGACCCGACAATGAGCAGTTCTTC; CDR3 protein: CASSTTAGPDNEQFF
D gene: NA; clone size: once; J gene: TRBJ2-7; V gene: TRBV6-6; CDR3 DNA: TGTGCCAGCAGCAAGGGGTTAGGGTCCTACGAGCAGTACTTC; CDR3 protein: CASSKGLGSYEQYF
D gene: TRBD1; clone size: once; J gene: TRBJ1-2; V gene: TRBV6-5; CDR3 DNA: TGTGCCTCGGGACAGATAGCTAACTATGGCTACACCTTC; CDR3 protein: CASGQIANYGYTF
D gene: NA; clone size: NA; J gene: TRBJ2-6; V gene: TRBV18; CDR3 DNA: TGTGCCAGCTCAAGCGGGACAGGCTCTACCAACGTCCTGACTTTC; CDR3 protein: CASSSGTGSTNVLTF
D gene: NA; clone size: NA; J gene: TRBJ2-5; V gene: TRBV3-1/TRBV3-2; CDR3 DNA: TGTGCCAGCAGCCAGAGCGAGACCCAGTACTTC; CDR3 protein: CASSQSETQYF
D gene: TRBD1; clone size: NA; J gene: TRBJ1-2; V gene: TRBV2; CDR3 DNA: TGTGCCAGCAGGATGGACAGGGTAATTTATGGCTACACCTTC; CDR3 protein: CASRMDRVIYGYTF
D gene: NA; clone size: few; J gene: TRBJ1-1; V gene: TRBV13; CDR3 DNA: TGTGCCAGCAGCTTTTCCGGGTACGTGAACACTGAAGCTTTCTTT; CDR3 protein: CASSFSGYVNTEAFF
D gene: TRBD1; clone size: NA; J gene: TRBJ2-3; V gene: TRBV27; CDR3 DNA: TGTGCCAGCAGTCCAGCGGGACAGGGGGCAGATACGCAGTATTTT; CDR3 protein: CASSPAGQGADTQYF
D gene: TRBD2; clone size: NA; J gene: TRBJ2-2; V gene: TRBV29-1; CDR3 DNA: TGCAGCGTTGACACGGGGGGGAACACCGGGGAGCTGTTTTTT; CDR3 protein: CSVDTGGNTGELFF
D gene: TRBD1; clone size: NA; J gene: TRBJ1-1; V gene: TRBV2; CDR3 DNA: TGTGCCAGCAAGGGGACAGGGGGCGTTGGGGCTTTCTTT; CDR3 protein: CASKGTGGVGAFF
D gene: TRBD2; clone size: NA; J gene: TRBJ2-1; V gene: TRBV10-3; CDR3 DNA: TGTGCCATCAGTGAGCAGGGACTAGCGGGAGACAATGAGCAGTTCTTC; CDR3 protein: CAISEQGLAGDNEQFF
D gene: NA; clone size: few; J gene: TRBJ2-7; V gene: TRBV5-1; CDR3 DNA: TGCGCCAGCAGCTTGGGCGGGCCCTACGAGCAGTACTTC; CDR3 protein: CASSLGGPYEQYF
D gene: TRBD2; clone size: NA; J gene: TRBJ2-2; V gene: TRBV2; CDR3 DNA: TGTGCCAGCAGCCTCGGACTAGCGGGAAACACCGGGGAGCTGTTTTTT; CDR3 protein: CASSLGLAGNTGELFF
D gene: TRBD1; clone size: NA; J gene: TRBJ1-1; V gene: TRBV5-4; CDR3 DNA: TGTGCCAGCAGCTTTGGGACAGCCTTTGAAGCTTTCTTT; CDR3 protein: CASSFGTAFEAFF
D gene: TRBD1; clone size: NA; J gene: TRBJ1-2; V gene: TRBV5-4; CDR3 DNA: TGTGCCAGCAGCCCTTCTAGACAGGGCTATGGCTACACCTTC; CDR3 protein: CASSPSRQGYGYTF
D gene: TRBD2; clone size: NA; J gene: TRBJ2-1; V gene: TRBV27; CDR3 DNA: TGTGCCAGCAGTTTACCCAGCGGGAGTGAGCAGTTCTTC; CDR3 protein: CASSLPSGSEQFF
D gene: TRBD1; clone size: NA; J gene: TRBJ2-7; V gene: TRBV5-1; CDR3 DNA: TGCGCCAGCAGCACGAACGATTGGGGACAGGGCTACGAGCAGTACTTC; CDR3 protein: CASSTNDWGQGYEQYF
D gene: NA; clone size: NA; J gene: TRBJ1-6; V gene: TRBV3-1/TRBV3-2; CDR3 DNA: TGTGCCAGCAGCCCGGGACACTTGGATTCACCCCTCCACTTT; CDR3 protein: CASSPGHLDSPLHF
D gene: TRBD2; clone size: few; J gene: TRBJ2-2; V gene: TRBV6-4; CDR3 DNA: TGTGCCAGCAGTTCTTGGACCCGGGGACTAGCGGGAGGGCCCGGCGGGGAGCTGTTTTTT; CDR3 protein: CASSSWTRGLAGGPGGELFF
D gene: NA; clone size: NA; J gene: TRBJ1-3; V gene: TRBV19; CDR3 DNA: TGTGCCAGTAGTATAGTGGGAGTCTCTGGAAACACCATATATTTT; CDR3 protein: CASSIVGVSGNTIYF
D gene: TRBD1; clone size: NA; J gene: TRBJ2-7; V gene: TRBV4-1; CDR3 DNA: TGCGCCAGCAGCCAAGATGCCGCAGACAGGGCCCCCGAGCAGTACTTC; CDR3 protein: CASSQDAADRAPEQYF
D gene: TRBD2; clone size: once; J gene: TRBJ2-3; V gene: TRBV3-1/TRBV3-2; CDR3 DNA: TGTGCCAGCAGCTACGGGACTAGCGGCACAGATACGCAGTATTTT; CDR3 protein: CASSYGTSGTDTQYF
D gene: NA; clone size: few; J gene: TRBJ1-6; V gene: TRBV5-5; CDR3 DNA: TGTGCCAGCAGCTTGACAGACACACTCTATAATTCACCCCTCCACTTT; CDR3 protein: CASSLTDTLYNSPLHF
D gene: TRBD2; clone size: NA; J gene: TRBJ2-1; V gene: TRBV19; CDR3 DNA: TGTGCCAGTAGTATTCCCCCCCGCCGGGGGGGGCCCAACAATGAGCAGTTCTTC; CDR3 protein: CASSIPPRRGGPNNEQFF
D gene: NA; clone size: NA; J gene: TRBJ2-7; V gene: TRBV7-2; CDR3 DNA: TGTGCCAGCAGCCACGACAGGCGGGAGCAGTACTTC; CDR3 protein: CASSHDRREQYF
D gene: NA; clone size: NA; J gene: TRBJ1-4; V gene: TRBV28; CDR3 DNA: TGTGCCAGCAGTTTCTCTTTTACCGAGCGGGATGAAAAACTGTTTTTT; CDR3 protein: CASSFSFTERDEKLFF
D gene: TRBD1; clone size: NA; J gene: TRBJ2-5; V gene: TRBV5-1; CDR3 DNA: TGCGCCAGCAGCGCCGGCCCAGGGGGCGAGGAGACCCAGTACTTC; CDR3 protein: CASSAGPGGEETQYF
D gene: NA; clone size: few; J gene: TRBJ2-1; V gene: TRBV10-3; CDR3 DNA: TGTGCCATCAGTGAGTACCGCGTCGGGAGCGGCAATGAGCAGTTCTTC; CDR3 protein: CAISEYRVGSGNEQFF
D gene: TRBD2; clone size: NA; J gene: TRBJ2-3; V gene: TRBV6-1; CDR3 DNA: TGTGCCAGCAGTGAACTAGCGGGAGAGGTAGATACGCAGTATTTT; CDR3 protein: CASSELAGEVDTQYF
D gene: TRBD2; clone size: NA; J gene: TRBJ2-1; V gene: TRBV7-2; CDR3 DNA: TGTGCCAGCAGCCCTGGCCGACTAGCGGTCTACAATGAGCAGTTCTTC; CDR3 protein: CASSPGRLAVYNEQFF
D gene: NA; clone size: NA; J gene: TRBJ1-6; V gene: TRBV27; CDR3 DNA: TGTGCCAGCAGTCCCCAGGGTGAGGATTCACCCCTCCACTTT; CDR3 protein: CASSPQGEDSPLHF
D gene: NA; clone size: NA; J gene: TRBJ2-7; V gene: TRBV28; CDR3 DNA: TGTGCCAGCAACCTAGCGTCCTACGAGCAGTACTTC; CDR3 protein: CASNLASYEQYF
D gene: TRBD1; clone size: NA; J gene: TRBJ2-7; V gene: TRBV30; CDR3 DNA: TGTGCCCGAACCAGGGGGTACGAGCAGTACTTC; CDR3 protein: CARTRGYEQYF
D gene: TRBD1; clone size: once; J gene: TRBJ1-2; V gene: TRBV7-2; CDR3 DNA: TGTGCCAGCAGCTTCACAGGGGGCGCTAACTATGGCTACACCTTC; CDR3 protein: CASSFTGGANYGYTF
D gene: TRBD1; clone size: NA; J gene: TRBJ2-5; V gene: TRBV10-3; CDR3 DNA: TGTGCCATCAGTGAACAGGGGTCCCCTCCCCAGTACTTC; CDR3 protein: CAISEQGSPPQYF
D gene: NA; clone size: once; J gene: TRBJ1-5; V gene: TRBV28; CDR3 DNA: TGTGCCAGCAGTTCCGATCAGCCCCAGCATTTT; CDR3 protein: CASSSDQPQHF
D gene: TRBD1; clone size: NA; J gene: TRBJ2-3; V gene: TRBV2; CDR3 DNA: TGTGCCAGCAGTGATCAGGGGGTTATTGATACGCAGTATTTT; CDR3 protein: CASSDQGVIDTQYF
D gene: TRBD1; clone size: NA; J gene: TRBJ2-1; V gene: TRBV3-1/TRBV3-2; CDR3 DNA: TGTGCCAGCAGCCAAGATGTAGGGACAGGTTCCAACAATGAGCAGTTCTTC; CDR3 protein: CASSQDVGTGSNNEQFF
D gene: TRBD2; clone size: NA; J gene: TRBJ2-2; V gene: TRBV4-1; CDR3 DNA: TGCGCCAGCAGGGGGAGGGGGAACACCGGGGAGCTGTTTTTT; CDR3 protein: CASRGRGNTGELFF
D gene: NA; clone size: NA; J gene: TRBJ2-6; V gene: TRBV2; CDR3 DNA: TGTGCCAGCAGTGGACATAGCTCTGGGGCCAACGTCCTGACTTTC; CDR3 protein: CASSGHSSGANVLTF
D gene: NA; clone size: NA; J gene: TRBJ2-5; V gene: TRBV6-6; CDR3 DNA: TGTGCCAGCAGTTACAGCCGATGGGGCGAGACCCAGTACTTC; CDR3 protein: CASSYSRWGETQYF
D gene: TRBD1; clone size: NA; J gene: TRBJ2-6; V gene: TRBV11-3; CDR3 DNA: TGTGCCAGCAGCCGGGACAGCTCTGGGGCCAACGTCCTGACTTTC; CDR3 protein: CASSRDSSGANVLTF
D gene: TRBD1; clone size: once; J gene: TRBJ2-7; V gene: TRBV3-1/TRBV3-2; CDR3 DNA: TGTGCCAGCAGCTACGAGACAGGGTTGGACTACGAGCAGTACTTC; CDR3 protein: CASSYETGLDYEQYF
D gene: NA; clone size: few; J gene: TRBJ2-7; V gene: TRBV19; CDR3 DNA: TGTGCCAGTAGTCCAGGGGAAGACGAGCAGTACTTC; CDR3 protein: CASSPGEDEQYF
D gene: NA; clone size: NA; J gene: TRBJ2-5; V gene: TRBV5-1; CDR3 DNA: TGCGCCAGCAGCTTGGACAGGGTTAAACAGACCCAGTACTTC; CDR3 protein: CASSLDRVKQTQYF
D gene: TRBD2; clone size: NA; J gene: TRBJ2-5; V gene: TRBV3-1/TRBV3-2; CDR3 DNA: TGTGCCAGCAGCCCCGGGACTAGCGGGAGCAGGGAGACCCAGTACTTC; CDR3 protein: CASSPGTSGSRETQYF
D gene: NA; clone size: once; J gene: TRBJ1-4; V gene: TRBV24-1; CDR3 DNA: TGTGCCACCAGTGACGGACAGCCTAATGAAAAACTGTTTTTT; CDR3 protein: CATSDGQPNEKLFF
D gene: NA; clone size: NA; J gene: TRBJ2-2; V gene: TRBV2; CDR3 DNA: TGTGCCAGCAGGCCCGTTACTATGAACACCGGGGAGCTGTTTTTT; CDR3 protein: CASRPVTMNTGELFF
D gene: NA; clone size: NA; J gene: TRBJ1-4; V gene: TRBV28; CDR3 DNA: TGTGCCTCGATGCAGGGCGGTTATAATGAAAAACTGTTTTTT; CDR3 protein: CASMQGGYNEKLFF
D gene: NA; clone size: NA; J gene: TRBJ1-1; V gene: TRBV10-2; CDR3 DNA: TGCGCCAGCAGTGAGTGGCAGACTGAAGCTTTCTTT; CDR3 protein: CASSEWQTEAFF
D gene: TRBD2; clone size: NA; J gene: TRBJ2-5; V gene: TRBV7-8; CDR3 DNA: TGTGCCAGCAGCTCAGAGGAGACTAGCGTGTTCTGGTGGGAGACCCAGTACTTC; CDR3 protein: CASSSEETSVFWWETQYF
D gene: TRBD2; clone size: once; J gene: TRBJ2-3; V gene: TRBV7-3; CDR3 DNA: TGTGCCAGCAGCTCAGGGACCAGCGGGAGGGCCGCAGATACGCAGTATTTT; CDR3 protein: CASSSGTSGRAADTQYF